These T cell receptor beta chains were read from a single sample in a study of blood T cells in healthy people across ages. One entry per CDR3 protein results from TCRdb running MiXCR on the 5' RACE reads. The table lists 1.5 million to 2 million distinct CDR3 sequences, more than 35% of them singletons. The source material was blood. These receptors were obtained from a human donor in good health. The CDR3 runs from the conserved cysteine through the conserved F or W. D genes are given only for firm matches. The size field is filled for only some rows; it gives once, few, many or a size class.

>.|TRBV5-1|.|TRBJ1-1
TGCGCCAGCAGGTATTCGTACGGCGCATTTGAAGCTTTCTTT
CASRYSYGAFEAFF
>.|TRBV28|.|TRBJ1-2
TGTGCCAGCAGCTTACGGTCGCATGGCTACACCTTC
CASSLRSHGYTF
>.|TRBV3-1|.|TRBJ1-6
TGTGCCAGCAGCCAAGACAGGGTTTCACCCCTCCACTTT
CASSQDRVSPLHF
>.|TRBV7-2|.|TRBJ1-6
TGTGCCAGCAGCCCATTAGTGGGACGGAACATGTATTCACCCCTCCACTTT
CASSPLVGRNMYSPLHF
>once|TRBV10-3|TRBD2|TRBJ2-7
TGTGCCATCAGTGAGAGAGGGGCAGGCGGGGGGTACGAGCAGTACTTC
CAISERGAGGGYEQYF
>once|TRBV5-1|.|TRBJ1-1
TGCGCCAGCAGCTTGGAGAGTCGGGGTCGGGCTTTCTTT
CASSLESRGRAFF
>.|TRBV4-2|.|TRBJ2-7
TGTGCCAGCAGCCAAGTTAGTTCTCCCTACGAGCAGTACTTC
CASSQVSSPYEQYF
>many|TRBV12-3/TRBV12-4|TRBD1|TRBJ2-7
TGTGCCAGCAGTCCTGGACAGGGGGACACCTACGAGCAGTACTTC
CASSPGQGDTYEQYF
>.|TRBV7-8|.|TRBJ1-4
TGTGCCAGCAGCCCTACGGGGTATACTAATGAAAAACTGTTTTTT
CASSPTGYTNEKLFF
>.|TRBV5-4|.|TRBJ2-6
TGTGCCAGCAGCTTGGAAGTATCCAGGGCTGGGGCCAACGTCCTGACTTTC
CASSLEVSRAGANVLTF
>few|TRBV20-1|.|TRBJ2-4
TGCAGTGCTAGTGCCCTTCTAGCCAAAAACATTCAGTACTTC
CSASALLAKNIQYF
>.|TRBV3-1|.|TRBJ2-5
TGTGCCAGCAGCCCCTTTATCGAACTAGTGGAGACCCAGTACTTC
CASSPFIELVETQYF
>.|TRBV7-3|TRBD1|TRBJ2-6
TGTGCCAGCAGCTCCCGGGGGGACAGGGAGTCTGGGGCCAACGTCCTGACTTTC
CASSSRGDRESGANVLTF
>.|TRBV27|.|TRBJ1-2
TGTGCCAGCAGTTTATTGACCAGGGGTGCACTGGGGGCTGGCTACACCTTC
CASSLLTRGALGAGYTF
>.|TRBV12-3/TRBV12-4|TRBD2|TRBJ2-6
TGTGCCAGCACCGTCCCGGGAGGGGCGATCTCTGGGGCCAACGTCCTGACTTTC
CASTVPGGAISGANVLTF
>.|TRBV27|TRBD2|TRBJ2-3
TGTGCCAGCACCTCCTCGGCTAGCGGAAACACAGATACGCAGTATTTT
CASTSSASGNTDTQYF
>few|TRBV18|.|TRBJ2-1
TGTGCCAGCTCACCTTACTCCGGGATTACCGGTGAGCAGTTCTTC
CASSPYSGITGEQFF
>few|TRBV12-3/TRBV12-4|.|TRBJ2-1
TGTGCCAGCAGCCAGTATGAAAAGCGCTCCTACAATGAGCAGTTCTTC
CASSQYEKRSYNEQFF
>.|TRBV20-1|.|TRBJ2-1
TGCAGTGGGGGGAATTGGGGATACAATGAGCAGTTCTTC
CSGGNWGYNEQFF
>few|TRBV15|TRBD1|TRBJ2-7
TGTGCCACCAGCAGAGATCGGACAGGGGGACTCTACGAGCAGTACTTC
CATSRDRTGGLYEQYF
>.|TRBV24-1|.|TRBJ2-3
TGTGCCACCAGTGATACTGCCAGCACAGATACGCAGTATTTT
CATSDTASTDTQYF
>few|TRBV7-2|.|TRBJ2-6
TGTGCCAGCAGCTTAGTCGGAACGGAGAGGGCCAACGTCCTGACTTTC
CASSLVGTERANVLTF
>.|TRBV25-1|.|TRBJ2-5
TGTGCCGGCAGTGAGGTGGGCAGGCAAGAGACCCAGTACTTC
CAGSEVGRQETQYF
>.|TRBV6-5|.|TRBJ1-5
TGTGCCAGCAGACGCGGGGTTACGGGCAATCAGCCCCAGCATTTT
CASRRGVTGNQPQHF
>few|TRBV20-1|TRBD1|TRBJ2-6
TGCAGTGCTAGGGGGTTTAGCCGGGACAGGGGGTTCTCTGGGGCCAACGTCCTGACTTTC
CSARGFSRDRGFSGANVLTF
>many|TRBV2|.|TRBJ1-6
TGTGCCTCTTTCGAGGAGGCCCCTTCACCCCTCCACTTT
CASFEEAPSPLHF
>.|TRBV20-1|TRBD2|TRBJ2-1
TGCAGTGCTCCACGACCCCCGGGACTAGCGGGGGATGAGCAGTTCTTC
CSAPRPPGLAGDEQFF
>.|TRBV9|.|TRBJ1-6
TGTGCCAGCAGCGCCGGGGGGGACCATTCACCCCTCCACTTT
CASSAGGDHSPLHF
>few|TRBV25-1|.|TRBJ2-7
TGTGCCAGCAGTGAATATTTTATCGAGGTGGGCGAGCAGTACTTC
CASSEYFIEVGEQYF
>.|TRBV5-1|.|TRBJ2-4
TGCGCCAGCAGCTCCCAGCCGCGGGTAGCCAAATACATTCAGTACTTC
CASSSQPRVAKYIQYF
>.|TRBV18|.|TRBJ2-3
TGTGCCAGCACACCGAACGGGGCGGGAGATACGCAGTATTTT
CASTPNGAGDTQYF
>.|TRBV12-3/TRBV12-4|TRBD2|TRBJ2-7
TGTGCCAGCACCTCGACTAGCGGGGCATCCTACGAGCAGTACTTC
CASTSTSGASYEQYF
>few|TRBV28|.|TRBJ1-5
TGTGCCAGCAGTGCTTGGACGGAACTGAATCAGCCCCAGCATTTT
CASSAWTELNQPQHF
>.|TRBV28|.|TRBJ2-2
TGTGCCAGCAGCAGGACCCTGACACTAAACACCGGGGAGCTGTTTTTT
CASSRTLTLNTGELFF
>.|TRBV15|.|TRBJ2-3
TGTGCCACCGGCAGAGGGTCAAGGGTACTCACGAACACAGATACGCAGTATTTT
CATGRGSRVLTNTDTQYF
>.|TRBV28|.|TRBJ1-5
TGTGCCAGCAACCCTCGGGACGGCGTAAATCAGCCCCAGCATTTT
CASNPRDGVNQPQHF
>.|TRBV7-2|.|TRBJ1-6
TGTGCCAGCAGCTTCCCGGGGGGCTCACCCCTCCACTTT
CASSFPGGSPLHF
>.|TRBV6-5|.|TRBJ2-5
TGTGCCAGCAGTTACGAGTGGGGGCGAATCGAGACCCAGTACTTC
CASSYEWGRIETQYF
>.|TRBV6-2/TRBV6-3|.|TRBJ2-5
TGTGCCAGCACCAGTGGGGTAGCGGAGACCCAGTACTTC
CASTSGVAETQYF
>.|TRBV29-1|TRBD2|TRBJ2-3
TGCAGCGGGACAGAGCGGGGGGGCGGTACAGATACGCAGTATTTT
CSGTERGGGTDTQYF
>.|TRBV6-2/TRBV6-3|TRBD1|TRBJ2-3
TGTGCCAGCAGTACGGGGACAGGCAAGACGCAGTATTTT
CASSTGTGKTQYF
>.|TRBV6-2/TRBV6-3|TRBD2|TRBJ2-7
TGTGCCAGCAGTCAACCCGCTACTAGCGGATCTTTATACGAGCAGTACTTC
CASSQPATSGSLYEQYF
>many|TRBV7-3|TRBD1|TRBJ1-2
TGTGCCAGCAGCTCCCAGGGGGGAAGGGACGGCTACACCTTC
CASSSQGGRDGYTF
>few|TRBV18|.|TRBJ2-6
TGTGCCAGCTCACCAGGGCAGGGGACATCTGGGGCCAACGTCCTGACTTTC
CASSPGQGTSGANVLTF
>.|TRBV27|TRBD1|TRBJ2-7
TGTGCCAGCAGTCTCCCGACAGGGTCCTACGAGCAGTACTTC
CASSLPTGSYEQYF
>few|TRBV10-3|TRBD1|TRBJ1-1
TGTGCCATCAGCTCCGCAGGGGGTGGTAACACTGAAGCTTTCTTT
CAISSAGGGNTEAFF
>few|TRBV27|.|TRBJ1-2
TGTGCCAGCAGTAGCATCGACAGACCCTACTATGGCTACACCTTC
CASSSIDRPYYGYTF
>few|TRBV5-1|TRBD2|TRBJ2-3
TGCGCCAGCAGCTTGGTAGAGCGGGGGATCACAGATACGCAGTATTTT
CASSLVERGITDTQYF
>.|TRBV4-2|.|TRBJ1-2
TGTGCCAGCAGCCAAGCCCGGGGGTATGGCTACACCTTC
CASSQARGYGYTF
>.|TRBV7-2|.|TRBJ2-7
TGTGCCAGCAGCTTAGGTGGGACAAACTATGAGCAGTACTTC
CASSLGGTNYEQYF
>few|TRBV25-1|.|TRBJ1-1
TGTGCCAGCAGTGAATTGGGGACGGTCGGGGACACTGAAGCTTTCTTT
CASSELGTVGDTEAFF
>few|TRBV11-2|.|TRBJ2-5
TGTGCCAGCAGCTTCGACAGACTCCAAGAGACCCAGTACTTC
CASSFDRLQETQYF
>few|TRBV4-3|.|TRBJ1-2
TGCGCCAGCAGCCAAGATGGGCGGGGTGCCGTCTATGGCTACACCTTC
CASSQDGRGAVYGYTF
>.|TRBV5-1|.|TRBJ2-5
TGCGCCAGCAGCTTGGCCGGGTCGGGGGTGAATGGAGAGACCCAGTACTTC
CASSLAGSGVNGETQYF
>few|TRBV3-1|.|TRBJ2-7
TGTGCCAGCAGCCAAATCTTGGATAATGAGCAGTACTTC
CASSQILDNEQYF
>.|TRBV20-1|.|TRBJ1-2
TGCAGTGCTAGAGTATTTTCCGATTTTCGCACCTTC
CSARVFSDFRTF
>.|TRBV4-2|TRBD2|TRBJ2-5
TGTGCCAGCAGCCCATCCCCGGGACTAGCGGTTCAAGAGACCCAGTACTTC
CASSPSPGLAVQETQYF
>few|TRBV5-1|.|TRBJ1-4
TGCGCCAGCAGCACAGACACCTTTAATGAAAAACTGTTTTTT
CASSTDTFNEKLFF
>few|TRBV7-8|TRBD1|TRBJ2-7
TGTGCCAGCAGCTTCCGGACAGGGGTCGAGCAGTACTTC
CASSFRTGVEQYF
>.|TRBV30|TRBD1|TRBJ2-7
TGTGCCTGGGGACAGGGGGACGAGCAGTACTTC
CAWGQGDEQYF